This TCR beta chain was identified during a study of T cell responses to AZD1222 COVID-19 vaccine. On the study more broadly: Combined were second doses at about 4 or about 12 weeks. Whole-study results and caveats: Repertoire samples came only from after the peak T cell response. Donors were chiefly white British, with a greater number of females, and clonal diversity was perhaps underestimated. Of the AZD1222 recipients, only six or seven were seropositive at baseline.

The trim removed 10 bases at V and 6 bases at J, leaving 8 bases unmatched. CDR3 length: 14 residues. In germline, CDR1 is ENHRY, CDR2 SYGVKD. About this clone: The target antigen is unknown.

Method: immunoSEQ multiplex PCR; TCRdb's copy keeps in-frame clones and lacks some. Of 80,000 to 95,000 clones listed, 78% were seen once; the top ten hold roughly 20%. The receptor was derived from an adult in good health. Sequenced here: peripheral blood, sampled on day 0 of AZD1222 vaccination. This chain links TRBV10-3 with TRBJ2-1; TRBD2 matches 11 bases. The CDR3 bases are TGTGCCAGTTACCCCGGACTAGCGGGCAATGAGCAGTTCTTC. Amino acids: CASYPGLAGNEQFF.